This is a list of T cell receptor beta chains from one sample in a study of T cells after yellow fever vaccination. One entry per CDR3 protein results from TCRdb running MiXCR on the 5' RACE reads. The table records 300,000 or so distinct CDR3 sequences, over 10% of them present only once. The sequenced sample was CD4+ T cells sorted from PBMCs, obtained 45 days after the yellow fever booster vaccination. The receptors come from a man aged 30-40 years who received the YFV17D yellow fever vaccine. Both conserved end residues are part of each CDR3. The D gene is left open where the match is weak. The size entry is marked missing in some rows and otherwise reads once, few, many or a size class.

size,D,length,V,J,CDR3,DNA
.,.,13,TRBV12-3/TRBV12-4,TRBJ1-1,CASSLMEVTEAFF,TGTGCCAGCAGTTTAATGGAGGTAACTGAAGCTTTCTTT
few,.,17,TRBV11-1,TRBJ2-1,CASSLGQHLRSYNEQFF,TGTGCCAGCAGCTTAGGGCAACACCTTCGCTCCTACAATGAGCAGTTCTTC
once,TRBD2,15,TRBV7-8,TRBJ2-4,CASSSEAGARGIQYF,TGTGCCAGCAGCTCGGAGGCGGGAGCGCGTGGCATTCAGTACTTC
.,TRBD2,14,TRBV28,TRBJ2-7,CASRVRLAAPEQYF,TGTGCCAGCAGAGTGAGGCTAGCGGCCCCCGAGCAGTACTTC
few,.,12,TRBV12-3/TRBV12-4,TRBJ1-4,CASSLSNEKLFF,TGTGCCAGCAGTCTTTCGAACGAAAAACTGTTTTTT
.,.,13,TRBV7-2,TRBJ2-3,CASSPSGLTTQYF,TGTGCCAGCAGCCCAAGCGGGCTTACGACGCAGTATTTT
.,TRBD1,15,TRBV2,TRBJ2-5,CASSSERGQQETQYF,TGTGCCAGCAGCTCCGAACGGGGACAGCAAGAGACCCAGTACTTC
few,.,14,TRBV5-5,TRBJ2-7,CASSLAPGSYEQYF,TGTGCCAGCAGCTTGGCCCCGGGCTCCTACGAGCAGTACTTC
.,TRBD2,14,TRBV5-1,TRBJ2-7,CASSPGLAIYEQYF,TGCGCCAGCAGCCCCGGACTAGCAATATACGAGCAGTACTTC
many,TRBD1,16,TRBV15,TRBJ2-1,CATSRGNRGWLNEQFF,TGTGCCACCAGCAGAGGTAACAGGGGGTGGCTGAATGAGCAGTTCTTC
few,.,13,TRBV20-1,TRBJ1-5,CSAPRTVWGPQHF,TGCAGTGCACCCCGGACAGTTTGGGGGCCCCAGCATTTT
many,.,16,TRBV5-1,TRBJ2-2,CASSFVGGLDTGELFF,TGCGCCAGCAGCTTCGTAGGGGGATTGGACACCGGGGAGCTGTTTTTT
few,.,15,TRBV7-2,TRBJ1-6,CASSSGLPEISPLHF,TGTGCCAGCAGCTCCGGACTCCCGGAGATATCACCCCTCCACTTT
few,.,12,TRBV6-5,TRBJ1-6,CASQDRNSPLHF,TGTGCCAGTCAGGACCGTAATTCACCCCTCCACTTT
.,.,14,TRBV18,TRBJ1-2,CASSPDGSNYGYTF,TGTGCCAGCTCACCGGACGGATCGAACTATGGCTACACCTTC
.,TRBD2,16,TRBV7-6,TRBJ2-5,CASSLAWGGSQETQYF,TGTGCCAGCAGCTTAGCCTGGGGGGGATCCCAAGAGACCCAGTACTTC